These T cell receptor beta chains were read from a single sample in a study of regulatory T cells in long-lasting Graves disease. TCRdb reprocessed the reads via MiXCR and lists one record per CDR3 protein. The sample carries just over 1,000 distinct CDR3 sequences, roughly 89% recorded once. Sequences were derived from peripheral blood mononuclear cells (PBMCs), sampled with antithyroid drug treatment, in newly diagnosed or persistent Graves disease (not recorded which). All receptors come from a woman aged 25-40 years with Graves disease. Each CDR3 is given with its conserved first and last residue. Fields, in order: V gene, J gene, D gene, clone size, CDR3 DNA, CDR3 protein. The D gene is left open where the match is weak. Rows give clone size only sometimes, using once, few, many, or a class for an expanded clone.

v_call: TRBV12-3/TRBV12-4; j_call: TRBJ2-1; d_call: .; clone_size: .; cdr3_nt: TGTGCCAGCAGCTCATTTAATGAGCAGTTCTTC; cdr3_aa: CASSSFNEQFF
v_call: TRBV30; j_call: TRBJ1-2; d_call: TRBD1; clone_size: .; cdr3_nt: TGTGCCTGGAGTTGGGACAGGATTTCAACCTACACCTTC; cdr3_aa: CAWSWDRISTYTF
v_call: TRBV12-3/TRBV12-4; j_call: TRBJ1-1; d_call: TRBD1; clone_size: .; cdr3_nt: TGTGCCAGCAGAACCCGACAGGGTAACGCTGAAGCTTTCTTT; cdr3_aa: CASRTRQGNAEAFF
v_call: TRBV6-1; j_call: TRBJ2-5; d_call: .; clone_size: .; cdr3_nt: TGTGCCAGCAGGGAGGGGAGTGGGGAGACCCAGTACTTC; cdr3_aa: CASREGSGETQYF
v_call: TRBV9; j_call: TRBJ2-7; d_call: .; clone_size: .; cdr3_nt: TGTGCCAGCAGCGTAGCTGGGGTGACCTACGAGCAGTACTTC; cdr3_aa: CASSVAGVTYEQYF
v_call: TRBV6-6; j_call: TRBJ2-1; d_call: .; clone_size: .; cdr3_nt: TGTGCCAGCGGTGGGGGCGGGGTCCTCTCCTACAATGAGCAGTTCTTC; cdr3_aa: CASGGGGVLSYNEQFF
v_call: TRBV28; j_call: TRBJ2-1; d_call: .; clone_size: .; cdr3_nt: TGTGCCAGCAGTTTAGAGTTGGGTAGCAATGAGCAGTTCTTC; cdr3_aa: CASSLELGSNEQFF
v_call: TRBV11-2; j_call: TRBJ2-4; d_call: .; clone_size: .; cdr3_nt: TGTGCCAGCAACCCAGGGTCCCAGGCTAACATTCAGTACTTC; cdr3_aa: CASNPGSQANIQYF
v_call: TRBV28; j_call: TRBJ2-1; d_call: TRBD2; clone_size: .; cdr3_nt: TGTGCCAGCAGTAGCAGACTAGCGGGAGCTGAGCAGTTCTTC; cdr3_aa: CASSSRLAGAEQFF
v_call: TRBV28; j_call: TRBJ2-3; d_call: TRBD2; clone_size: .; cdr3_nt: TGTGCCAGCAGTTTAGGGGGGGCAGATACGCAGTATTTT; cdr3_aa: CASSLGGADTQYF
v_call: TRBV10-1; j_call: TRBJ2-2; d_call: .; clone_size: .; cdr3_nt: TGCGCCAGCGGGAACCCCGGAGCCGGGGAGCTGTTTTTT; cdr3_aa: CASGNPGAGELFF
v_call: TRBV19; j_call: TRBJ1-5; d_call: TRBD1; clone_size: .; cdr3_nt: TGTGCCAGTAGGGACAGGGTCGGCAATCAGCCCCAGCATTTT; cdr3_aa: CASRDRVGNQPQHF
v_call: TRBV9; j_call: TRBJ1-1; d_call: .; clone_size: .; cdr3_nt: TGTGCCAGCAGTCTGGGCTCGAACACTGAAGCTTTCTTT; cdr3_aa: CASSLGSNTEAFF
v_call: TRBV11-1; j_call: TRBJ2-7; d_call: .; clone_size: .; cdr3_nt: TGTGCCAGTGCACCCCCAGGAGCCTACGAGCAGTACTTC; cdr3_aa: CASAPPGAYEQYF
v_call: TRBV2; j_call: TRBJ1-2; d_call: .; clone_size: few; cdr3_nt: TGTGCCAGCAGTAGAGGGGTTACGGGTGGCTACACCTTC; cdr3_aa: CASSRGVTGGYTF
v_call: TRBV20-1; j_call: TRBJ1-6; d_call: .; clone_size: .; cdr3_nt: TGCAGTGCTGAGATTAAGACAGGCGAAAATTCACCCCTCCACTTT; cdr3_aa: CSAEIKTGENSPLHF
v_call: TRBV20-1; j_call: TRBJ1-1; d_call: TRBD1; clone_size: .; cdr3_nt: TGCAGTGCTACTCAACAGGGGTCTACAGCTTTCTTT; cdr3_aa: CSATQQGSTAFF
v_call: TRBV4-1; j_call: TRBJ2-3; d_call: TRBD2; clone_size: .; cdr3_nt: TGCGCCAGCAGCCAAGTAACTAGCGGGAGGATTTTCACAGATACGCAGTATTTT; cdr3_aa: CASSQVTSGRIFTDTQYF